This T cell receptor (beta chain) was captured by sequencing in a study of T cell repertoires in cytomegalovirus infection. Looking at the study overall: Indications came from public TCR beta signatures; they pointed to CMV infection and to a matching HLA type.

Study-wide findings and caveats: CMV-specific HLA-C-restricted TCR beta clonotypes dominated the ex vivo response.

This clonotype was detected many times. The antigen is unknown. CDR1 SGHTA and CDR2 FQGNSA come from the germline V gene. With V trimmed by 3 bases and J by 3 bases, 3 bases remained unmatched. This CDR3 has 15 residues. TCRdb redid the calling of the reads with MiXCR, one entry per CDR3 protein. The table lists about 230,000 distinct CDR3 sequences, about 7% of them singletons, with roughly 6% in the top ten. The sequence was collected from a human donor in good health (CMV status not recorded). Some clones in this sample may be carry-over from other donors' samples. The rearrangement joins TRBV7-2 to TRBJ2-2; 8 nucleotides match TRBD2. Material for sequencing was PBMCs. The CDR3 DNA reads as TGTGCCAGCAGCTTGGCGACTAGCGACACCGGGGAGCTGTTTTTT. Translated: CASSLATSDTGELFF.